This paragraph covers one T cell receptor (beta chain) sequence. Researchers ran the PCR with 60 Vbeta and 13 Jbeta primers. Sequenced by immunoSEQ multiplex PCR; TCRdb stores in-frame clones only, minus some. Its table records roughly 55,000 clones. This entry belongs to a study of cytomegalovirus exposure and HLA in healthy donors. The germline gives CDR1 SGDLS, CDR2 YYNGEE. V dropped 4 bases and J dropped 5 bases, with 19 bases sitting between them. The CDR3 has 16 amino acids. The chain carries TRBV9 and TRBJ2-1; tentatively, D is TRBD2 (5 bases). The clonotype comes from a woman in her fifties or sixties in good health and CMV-seropositive. The sequenced material came from PBMCs. The CDR3 DNA follows: TGTGCCAGCAGCTCTACCGTATCTAGCTGGGACAATGAGCAGTTCTTC. This codes for CASSSTVSSWDNEQFF.